Sequencing of this T cell receptor beta chain was carried out in a study of regulatory T cells in long-lasting Graves disease. Notes on the study in general: Reduced TCR diversity was observed in persistent Graves' patients versus newly diagnosed patients. Persistent disease was characterized by preferential usage of TRBV28, TRBJ1-2 and TRBJ2-5.

This sample's time point: newly diagnosed GD, antithyroid drugs for less than 3 months. The authors made the TCR library using RNA they extracted from PBMCs. American Thyroid Association guidelines served as the basis for diagnosing Graves' disease. This clonotype has ten or more counts. Antigen unknown. CDR3-region Arm-PCR and iRepertoire HTBI primers produced the TCR beta libraries. Via MiXCR, TCRdb re-called the multiplex PCR reads, giving one row per CDR3 protein. The table lists around 250,000 distinct CDR3 sequences, about 17% of them singletons. The V gene's germline CDR1 is LNHDA and CDR2 SQIVND (reference sequence). The CDR3 covers 13 residues. V was clipped by 3 bases and J by 7 bases, with 10 bases between them.

Here the sequenced sample was peripheral blood mononuclear cells (PBMCs), taken at new diagnosis, from a patient treated with antithyroid drugs. The chain employs TRBV19 and TRBJ1-5, with D possibly being TRBD1 (5 bases). This TCR was sampled from a female donor with Graves disease. The CDR3 reads CASSMGVRQPQHF. CDR3 DNA: TGTGCCAGTAGTATGGGGGTCCGACAGCCCCAGCATTTT.